The 27 T cell receptor delta chains below all came from one sample that was sequenced in a study of Vδ1+ human thymocytes. Study findings and constraints: Thymic TRG and TRD repertoires appeared highly polyclonal, with Gaussian CDR3 length distributions.

Antigens for these TCRs are unknown. Sequences come from RNA converted to cDNA by reverse transcription. Pooled V-gene forward primers with one constant-region reverse primer generated the CDR3 amplicons by multiplex PCR. TCRdb fed the multiplex PCR reads to CATT. The sample records about 73,000 delta-chain clones, around 34% being singletons. Material for sequencing was Vdelta1+ gamma-delta thymocytes from the thymus. Subset defined: FACS-sorted CD3+ TCRalphabeta- TCRVdelta1+ TCRVdelta2- thymocytes. These TCRs come from a boy younger than two who had congenital heart surgery.

This clone occurred a few times. This sequence joins TRDV1 and TRDJ1; no firm D call. The CDR3 is 11 residues long. Trimming shortened V by 5 bases and J by 10 bases, and 11 bases separated the two germline ends. CDR1 and CDR2 from the germline V gene are TSWWSYY and QGS. The CDR3 DNA is TGTGCTCTTGGGACCAAACAGGGACTCATCTTT. Its translation is CALGTKQGLIF.

The chain uses TRDV1 and TRDJ1, with D uncertain. V shed 2 bases and J shed 2 bases, with 21 bases lying between them. The germline V gene has CDR1 TSWWSYY and CDR2 QGS. The CDR3 has 18 residues. The CDR3 sequence: CALGELVDLLRTTDKLIF. CDR3 nucleotides: TGTGCTCTTGGGGAATTGGTCGATTTACTGAGGACAACCGATAAACTCATCTTT.

V is TRDV1 and J is TRDJ1; the match to TRDD3 covers 9 bases. V lost 3 bases, J lost 2 bases, and 19 bases stayed unmatched. Germline V gives CDR1 TSWWSYY, CDR2 QGS. The length of the CDR3 is 20 residues. CDR3 DNA: TGTGCTCTTGGGGAGTTGAGCTACGCGACGGGGGATACTGGGACCGATAAACTCATCTTT. Its protein is CALGELSYATGDTGTDKLIF.

A word on this clone: The DNA is left out, because the CDR3 cannot be placed on it with certainty; the CDR3 is given as TCRdb lists it. The chain combines TRAV29/DV5 with TRDJ1; the D call in the table, TRDD3, was not verified against the DNA. The CDR3 adds up to 18 amino acids, both ends counted. Germline V gene sequence: CDR1 NSMFDY, CDR2 ISSIKDK. The CDR3 protein is CSVLLCSKRRLGAKGLIF.

This clone showed up just a few times. This sequence joins TRDV1 and TRDJ1, with 10 bases identical to TRDD3. Per the germline V gene, CDR1 is TSWWSYY and CDR2 is QGS. V was pared by 3 bases and J by 0 bases, with 16 bases of the junction left unmatched. The CDR3 is made up of 20 amino acids. This chain's CDR3 is CALGESSPTGGSPYTDKLIF. CDR3 DNA sequence: TGTGCTCTTGGGGAGTCCTCCCCCACTGGGGGATCCCCGTACACCGATAAACTCATCTTT.

V is TRDV1 and J is TRDJ1, with D maybe TRDD3 (5 bases). The V end lost 7 bases, the J end lost 3 bases, and 21 bases lay between the germline ends. The CDR3 is 16 amino acids. The germline V gene has CDR1 TSWWSYY and CDR2 QGS. The CDR3 DNA follows: TGTGCTCTTGAGCTGGGCACACCTGCGTACCCCGATAAACTCATCTTT. Its translation is CALELGTPAYPDKLIF.

The chain carries TRDV1 and TRDJ1; 13 positions match TRDD3. The V and J ends lost 0 bases and 0 bases, in that order; junction bases with no gene match: 13. Germline values: CDR1 TSWWSYY, CDR2 QGS. The CDR3 spans 21 residues. The CDR3 nucleotides read TGTGCTCTTGGGGAACTATCTCGACAACTGGGGGATACGGGATACACCGATAAACTCATCTTT. Its translation: CALGELSRQLGDTGYTDKLIF.

The V gene is TRDV1, the J gene TRDJ1; perhaps TRDD2 as D (5 bases). With 2 bases removed from V and 7 bases from J, the gap between germline ends came to 14 bases. The CDR3 is 14 residues long. In germline, CDR1 is TSWWSYY, CDR2 QGS. The CDR3 loop reads CALGEGFQVGKLIF. CDR3 coding DNA: TGTGCTCTTGGGGAAGGCTTCCAGGTCGGTAAACTCATCTTT.

This clone turned up a few times. This chain joins TRDV1 and TRDJ1; TRDD3 matches 10 bases. V lost 2 bases and J lost 2; bases outside the gene matches: 11. CDR3 length equals 18 residues. Germline CDR1 is TSWWSYY and CDR2 is QGS. CDR3 coding DNA: TGTGCTCTTGGGGAATACCTTTATGGGGGATACCTGACCGATAAACTCATCTTT. Its translation is CALGEYLYGGYLTDKLIF.

The V call is TRDV2, the J call TRDJ1; TRDD3 matches at 12 bases. This CDR3 is 19 amino acids long. J gave up 0 bases and V 9 bases, and 19 bases lay outside the gene matches. Germline V gene lookup returns CDR1 GEAIGNYY and CDR2 EKD. Here the CDR3 reads CATEYWGIPYVPYTDKLIF. The CDR3, as DNA: TGTGCCACCGAGTACTGGGGGATACCGTACGTCCCGTACACCGATAAACTCATCTTT.

A few counts support this clone. An end of the junction does not agree with germline; a read error may underlie this. The chain combines TRDV1 with TRDJ1; TRDD3 aligns across 8 bases. The germline V gene has CDR1 TSWWSYY and CDR2 QGS. The CDR3 length is 26 residues. The CDR3 region has the DNA TGTGCTCTCGGGGAACTAAGGAGCGTCCGGGGGATAAGTGGGAACGGACCACCGGGGTACACCGATAAACTCATCTTT. Encoded protein: CALGELRSVRGISGNGPPGYTDKLIF.

The chain couples TRDV1 to TRDJ1; 12 positions match TRDD3. Germline V gene sequence: CDR1 TSWWSYY, CDR2 QGS. The trim removed 1 base at V and 4 bases at J, leaving 10 bases unmatched. The CDR3 sequence is 18 residues long. CDR3 DNA sequence: TGTGCTCTTGGGGAACGGTTAACTACTGGGGGATACCGCGATAAACTCATCTTT. Translating gives CALGERLTTGGYRDKLIF.

This clone came up a few times. V and J are TRDV1 and TRDJ1; 12 bases map to TRDD3. V lost 3 bases and J lost 2; bases outside the gene matches: 19. Germline CDR1 is TSWWSYY and CDR2 is QGS. The CDR3 has 21 amino acids. CDR3 sequence (DNA): TGTGCTCTTGGGGAGTTTTACTTCCTACGGTCTGGGGGATACGGGACCGATAAACTCATCTTT. It codes for CALGEFYFLRSGGYGTDKLIF.

This clone was counted only a few times. The chain is built from TRDV1 and TRDJ1; 7 bases match TRDD3. V gave up 3 bases and J gave up 3 bases; unmatched junction bases: 19. The CDR3 has 19 amino acids. Germline lookup yields CDR1 TSWWSYY and CDR2 QGS. The chain's CDR3 is CALGDHSTMRIRGADKLIF. The CDR3 DNA reads TGTGCTCTTGGGGACCACTCTACCATGAGGATACGCGGAGCCGATAAACTCATCTTT.

The chain is built from TRDV1 and TRDJ1, with 9 bases fitting TRDD3. The V gene end was trimmed by 3 bases and the J gene end by 0 bases; junction bases not matched to a gene: 20. Per germline, CDR1 TSWWSYY and CDR2 QGS. CDR3 length: 21 residues. CDR3: CALGENFLRTGGVLYTDKLIF. CDR3 DNA sequence: TGTGCTCTTGGGGAGAACTTCCTTCGTACTGGGGGAGTCTTGTACACCGATAAACTCATCTTT.

The chain has TRDV1 and TRDJ1; the match to TRDD3 covers 11 bases. Germline V gene sequence: CDR1 TSWWSYY, CDR2 QGS. This CDR3 spans 20 amino acids. With 1 base clipped from V and 2 bases from J, the junction kept 15 bases outside the gene matches. In DNA, the CDR3 is TGTGCTCTTGGGGAACGTGTTACGGTACTGGGGGATAGCAATACCGATAAACTCATCTTT. Its protein is CALGERVTVLGDSNTDKLIF.

This clone was observed a few times. V and J are TRDV1 and TRDJ1; 10 bases fit TRDD3. Trimming took 2 bases from V and 7 from J; bases not matched to a gene: 34. The CDR3 loop spans 24 amino acids. CDR1 is TSWWSYY, CDR2 QGS, per germline. The chain's CDR3 is CALGEIVLPTLPSRPGGYGGKLIF. CDR3 DNA: TGTGCTCTTGGGGAAATAGTTCTTCCTACGTTGCCTTCACGTCCCGGGGGATACGGGGGTAAACTCATCTTT.

This clone came up a few times. The rearrangement links TRDV1 to TRDJ1; TRDD3 agrees at 12 bases. The junction had 18 bases not matched to a gene; V was cut back by 1 base and J by 0 bases. CDR1 and CDR2 (germline): TSWWSYY, QGS. The CDR3 has 22 residues. CDR3 amino acids: CALGERVPTRLLGDTDTDKLIF. The CDR3 region has the DNA TGTGCTCTTGGGGAACGCGTCCCTACTCGGTTACTGGGGGATACCGACACCGATAAACTCATCTTT.

This clone has only a few counts. This sequence joins TRDV1 and TRDJ1; D may be TRDD3 (6 bases). Trimming took 0 bases from V and 0 from J, leaving 20 bases between them. There are 19 residues in the CDR3. Per the germline V gene, CDR1 is TSWWSYY and CDR2 is QGS. The CDR3 coding sequence is TGTGCTCTTGGGGAACTTGGCCACCTCTGGGGAATATACACCGATAAACTCATCTTT. Translating it yields CALGELGHLWGIYTDKLIF.

The chain recombines TRDV2 with TRDJ1, with 7 bases lining up with TRDD3. From germline, CDR1 is GEAIGNYY and CDR2 EKD. The CDR3 consists of 17 residues. Trimming at V came to 0 bases and at J to 0 bases, leaving 9 bases not matched to a gene. This CDR3 reads CACDTVCTGVYTDKLIF. CDR3 nucleotide sequence: TGTGCCTGTGACACCGTTTGTACTGGGGTTTACACCGATAAACTCATCTTT.

The V gene is TRDV1, the J gene TRDJ1; D remains ambiguous. The CDR3 is made up of 16 amino acids. Trimming pared 7 bases from V and 3 bases from J, leaving 21 bases between. Germline lookup yields CDR1 TSWWSYY and CDR2 QGS. CDR3 sequence reads: CALVEPTRSQADKLIF. The CDR3 nucleotides are TGTGCTCTTGTAGAACCAACCCGTTCTCAGGCCGATAAACTCATCTTT.

The chain combines TRDV2 with TRDJ1, with a tentative D call TRDD3 (5 bases). Trimming left V 9 bases short and J 8 bases short, with 12 bases between. CDR1 and CDR2 (germline): GEAIGNYY, EKD. The CDR3 contains 10 residues. The CDR3 DNA reads TGTGCCACCGGTCGGGGGAAACTCATCTTT. Encoded protein: CATGRGKLIF.

This rearrangement joins TRDV1 to TRDJ1, with no clear D. The germline V gene encodes CDR1 TSWWSYY and CDR2 QGS. V lost 1 base to trimming and J lost 8 bases, with 26 bases between them. There are 18 residues in the CDR3. The CDR3 sequence: CALGEPTYPGWRERKLIF. CDR3 nucleotides: TGTGCTCTTGGGGAACCAACATACCCCGGGTGGAGAGAGAGGAAACTCATCTTT.

The chain recombines TRDV1 with TRDJ1; 13 bases map to TRDD3. Trimming took 0 bases from V and 9 from J; bases not matched to a gene: 34. This CDR3 spans 25 amino acids. In germline, CDR1 is TSWWSYY, CDR2 QGS. CDR3 nucleotide sequence: TGTGCTCTTGGGGAACTTTGTGTACGCGCGGGTACTGGGGGATACGCCATATACCCCACGTGGGAACTCATCTTT. The encoded protein is CALGELCVRAGTGGYAIYPTWELIF.

The chain links TRDV1 to TRDJ1, with 12 bases lining up with TRDD3. The CDR3 extends over 19 amino acids. Unmatched junction bases numbered 16, after V lost 2 bases and J lost 6 bases. Germline V gene sequence: CDR1 TSWWSYY, CDR2 QGS. The CDR3 DNA reads as TGTGCTCTTGGGGAAAGGTCTCCGATCTTCTGGGGGATACGGAATAAACTCATCTTT. Its translation is CALGERSPIFWGIRNKLIF.

On this clone: Relative to the germline gene, one junction end is altered; a read error may explain this. The chain couples TRDV2 to TRDJ1; possibly TRDD3 for D (6 bases). The CDR3 spans 20 residues. Germline V CDR1 and CDR2: GEAIGNYY, EKD. The CDR3 loop is CACVTGSAGALGEYTDKLIF. Written as DNA, the CDR3 is TGTGCCTGTGTCACCGGTTCCGCTGGGGCACTTGGGGAGTACACCGATAAACTCATCTTT.

This chain joins TRDV1 and TRDJ1, with no clear D. V gave up 1 base and J gave up 6 bases, with 27 bases separating them. The germline gives CDR1 TSWWSYY, CDR2 QGS. There are 19 residues in the CDR3. The CDR3 DNA reads as TGTGCTCTTGGGGAACACCCATTCCGTGGAGGCGCAGGAGCGAATAAACTCATCTTT. Its translation is CALGEHPFRGGAGANKLIF.